This T cell receptor (beta chain) was identified in a study of identifying expanded T cells in peripheral blood. Study findings and constraints: Technical replicates showed approximately 1.2 changed clones; approximately 2 weeks roughly 16; four weeks 19.

Produced via immunoSEQ multiplex PCR; TCRdb's table is partial and in-frame only. The sample consists of roughly 100,000 clones, around 85% of them appearing once. A remark on this clone: The antigen remains undetermined.

CDR1 is SGHNT, CDR2 YENEEA, per germline. Trimming stripped 2 bases from V and 4 bases from J, with 17 bases between. This CDR3 is built from 17 residues. This sequence originates from a person aged 18 to 75 in good health. This chain joins TRBV11-3 and TRBJ2-2; possibly TRBD2 for D (5 bases). The source material was blood. The DNA of the CDR3 is TGTGCCAGCAGCTTACCCGTGGGGAGAGATCGCACCGGGGAGCTGTTTTTT. Translated: CASSLPVGRDRTGELFF.